Listed below are T cell receptor beta chains from one sample, sequenced in a study of CD8+ T cells in alopecia areata. TCRdb's copy holds only in-frame clones and misses some; the assay was immunoSEQ multiplex PCR. The sample carries roughly 200,000 clones, about 61% recorded once. Material for sequencing was CD8+ T cells sorted from blood. These receptors were taken from a human donor in good health. Each CDR3 is given with its conserved first and last residue. D genes are given only for firm matches. Some rows mark clone size as missing; the rest say once, few, many or name a class of expanded clone.

D: NA
J: TRBJ1-4
size: NA
V: TRBV29-1
CDR3: CSVVPPPGEKLFF
DNA: TGCAGCGTTGTCCCTCCCCCCGGGGAAAAACTGTTTTTT

D: NA
J: TRBJ2-7
size: NA
V: TRBV27
CDR3: CASSSFPGLNYEQYF
DNA: TGTGCCAGCAGTTCCTTCCCGGGACTCAACTACGAGCAGTACTTC

D: NA
J: TRBJ1-1
size: NA
V: TRBV30
CDR3: CAWSVGRGTEAFF
DNA: TGTGCCTGGAGTGTAGGTAGGGGAACTGAAGCTTTCTTT

D: NA
J: TRBJ2-2
size: NA
V: TRBV23-1
CDR3: CASSQGRNSNTGELFF
DNA: TGCGCCAGCAGTCAGGGTCGGAATTCGAACACCGGGGAGCTGTTTTTT

D: NA
J: TRBJ1-1
size: few
V: TRBV12-5
CDR3: CASGWAVAFF
DNA: TGTGCTAGTGGTTGGGCAGTCGCTTTCTTT

D: NA
J: TRBJ2-2
size: few
V: TRBV2
CDR3: CASLEEKTAGELFF
DNA: TGTGCCAGCTTGGAGGAAAAAACAGCCGGGGAGCTGTTTTTT

D: NA
J: TRBJ1-1
size: NA
V: TRBV30
CDR3: CAWSVGSGDTEAFF
DNA: TGTGCCTGGAGTGTGGGGTCCGGGGACACTGAAGCTTTCTTT

D: NA
J: TRBJ2-1
size: NA
V: TRBV2
CDR3: CASSEREDNEQFF
DNA: TGTGCCAGCAGTGAAAGGGAGGACAATGAGCAGTTCTTC

D: NA
J: TRBJ2-5
size: many
V: TRBV6-6
CDR3: CASSSLGGPETQYF
DNA: TGTGCCAGCAGTTCCCTCGGGGGGCCCGAGACCCAGTACTTC

D: NA
J: TRBJ1-1
size: NA
V: TRBV6-5
CDR3: CATGRGAWAEAFF
DNA: TGTGCCACCGGACGGGGGGCTTGGGCTGAAGCTTTCTTT

D: NA
J: TRBJ2-1
size: NA
V: TRBV2
CDR3: CASSNNEQFF
DNA: TGTGCCAGCAGCAACAATGAGCAGTTCTTC

D: NA
J: TRBJ2-7
size: NA
V: TRBV4-1
CDR3: CASSHLERDYEQYF
DNA: TGCGCCAGCAGCCACCTCGAGAGGGACTACGAGCAGTACTTC

D: NA
J: TRBJ2-4
size: NA
V: TRBV13
CDR3: CASSPAPPEGNIQYF
DNA: TGTGCCAGCAGCCCGGCTCCCCCCGAGGGCAACATTCAGTACTTC

D: NA
J: TRBJ2-6
size: NA
V: TRBV4-1
CDR3: CASSQVGADSGANVLTF
DNA: TGCGCCAGCAGCCAAGTGGGGGCTGACTCTGGGGCCAACGTCCTGACTTTC

D: NA
J: TRBJ2-2
size: NA
V: TRBV7-2
CDR3: CASSLEVAGELFF
DNA: TGTGCCAGCAGCTTAGAGGTCGCCGGGGAGCTGTTTTTT

D: NA
J: TRBJ1-2
size: NA
V: TRBV19
CDR3: CASSIDARGGLGYTF
DNA: TGTGCCAGTAGTATAGATGCCCGCGGGGGGCTTGGCTACACCTTC

D: NA
J: TRBJ1-4
size: NA
V: TRBV4-1
CDR3: CASSQDGITNEKLFF
DNA: TGCGCCAGCAGCCAAGACGGGATAACTAATGAAAAACTGTTTTTT

D: NA
J: TRBJ2-7
size: NA
V: TRBV7-2
CDR3: CASSLVGGLSYEQYF
DNA: TGTGCCAGCAGCTTAGTGGGCGGCCTGTCCTACGAGCAGTACTTC

D: TRBD1
J: TRBJ2-1
size: few
V: TRBV27
CDR3: CASSSQQGVSYNEQFF
DNA: TGTGCCAGCAGTTCGCAGCAGGGGGTCTCCTACAATGAGCAGTTCTTC

D: TRBD1
J: TRBJ1-3
size: few
V: TRBV4-1
CDR3: CASSQGTAGGHTIYF
DNA: TGCGCCAGCAGCCAAGGAACAGCAGGGGGACACACCATATATTTT

D: TRBD2
J: TRBJ2-2
size: few
V: TRBV6-1
CDR3: CASKIAGVTGELFF
DNA: TGTGCCAGCAAAATAGCGGGGGTCACCGGGGAGCTGTTTTTT

D: TRBD1
J: TRBJ2-7
size: once
V: TRBV27
CDR3: CASSSATGGPYEQYF
DNA: TGTGCCAGCAGTTCCGCGACAGGGGGGCCCTACGAGCAGTACTTC

D: TRBD2
J: TRBJ2-1
size: NA
V: TRBV27
CDR3: CASSLASGAYNEQFF
DNA: TGTGCCAGCAGTTTGGCTAGCGGGGCTTACAATGAGCAGTTCTTC

D: NA
J: TRBJ2-4
size: NA
V: TRBV30
CDR3: CAWSVAPPGLGNIQYF
DNA: TGTGCCTGGAGTGTGGCCCCCCCGGGGCTGGGAAACATTCAGTACTTC

D: NA
J: TRBJ2-1
size: NA
V: TRBV2
CDR3: CASSGTDAYNEQFF
DNA: TGTGCCAGCAGTGGGACGGACGCTTACAATGAGCAGTTCTTC

D: TRBD2
J: TRBJ2-1
size: NA
V: TRBV6-1
CDR3: CASSGLAGGSEQFF
DNA: TGTGCCAGCAGTGGGCTAGCGGGGGGGTCTGAGCAGTTCTTC

D: NA
J: TRBJ2-4
size: NA
V: TRBV27
CDR3: CAPVQLAKNIQYF
DNA: TGTGCCCCGGTCCAGTTAGCCAAAAACATTCAGTACTTC

D: NA
J: TRBJ2-7
size: NA
V: TRBV9
CDR3: CASSRTYPLLEQYF
DNA: TGTGCCAGCAGTAGGACATATCCTCTCCTCGAGCAGTACTTC

D: NA
J: TRBJ2-1
size: NA
V: TRBV11-2
CDR3: CASSLDPPGTGPLQFF
DNA: TGTGCCAGCAGCTTAGACCCTCCCGGGACGGGCCCCTTACAGTTCTTC

D: TRBD2
J: TRBJ2-1
size: NA
V: TRBV7-9
CDR3: CASSGGGQGNEQFF
DNA: TGTGCCAGCAGCGGCGGGGGGCAGGGCAATGAGCAGTTCTTC

D: NA
J: TRBJ1-1
size: few
V: TRBV5-1
CDR3: CASSLWYGNTEAFF
DNA: TGCGCCAGCAGCTTGTGGTACGGGAACACTGAAGCTTTCTTT

D: NA
J: TRBJ1-2
size: NA
V: TRBV29-1
CDR3: CSVEGHGYTF
DNA: TGCAGCGTGGAGGGTCATGGCTACACCTTC

D: NA
J: TRBJ2-3
size: few
V: TRBV5-6
CDR3: CASSSALAAQGTQYF
DNA: TGTGCCAGCAGCTCCGCTCTAGCAGCTCAGGGTACGCAGTATTTT

D: NA
J: TRBJ2-7
size: NA
V: TRBV13
CDR3: CASSLALGGEQYF
DNA: TGTGCCAGCAGCTTAGCCCTAGGGGGCGAGCAGTACTTC

D: TRBD1
J: TRBJ1-1
size: few
V: TRBV4-1
CDR3: CASSQVGQGSNTEAFF
DNA: TGCGCCAGCAGCCAAGTTGGACAGGGTTCAAACACTGAAGCTTTCTTT

D: TRBD2
J: TRBJ2-7
size: NA
V: TRBV5-1
CDR3: CASSAGDYESF
DNA: TGCGCCAGCAGCGCTGGGGACTACGAATCCTTC

D: TRBD1
J: TRBJ1-2
size: NA
V: TRBV29-1
CDR3: CSVENAGTAYGYTF
DNA: TGCAGCGTTGAAAACGCCGGGACAGCGTATGGCTACACCTTC

D: NA
J: TRBJ2-2
size: NA
V: TRBV27
CDR3: CASSSPNPGGELFF
DNA: TGTGCCAGCAGTTCGCCCAATCCGGGCGGGGAGCTGTTTTTT

D: NA
J: TRBJ2-6
size: few
V: TRBV7-9
CDR3: CASSVQSGANVLTF
DNA: TGTGCCAGCAGCGTCCAATCTGGGGCCAACGTCCTGACTTTC

D: NA
J: TRBJ1-1
size: NA
V: TRBV4-1
CDR3: CASSQAGNEAFF
DNA: TGCGCCAGCAGCCAAGCAGGGAATGAAGCTTTCTTT

D: TRBD1
J: TRBJ2-1
size: NA
V: TRBV9
CDR3: CASSVGGQGAYNEQFF
DNA: TGTGCCAGCAGCGTAGGGGGCCAGGGGGCTTACAATGAGCAGTTCTTC

D: TRBD2
J: TRBJ2-1
size: NA
V: TRBV5-1
CDR3: CASSTTSGGYNEQFF
DNA: TGCGCCAGCAGCACAACTAGCGGGGGTTACAATGAGCAGTTCTTC

D: NA
J: TRBJ1-2
size: NA
V: TRBV7-9
CDR3: CASSLVLKYGYTF
DNA: TGTGCCAGCAGCTTAGTCTTAAAGTATGGCTACACCTTC